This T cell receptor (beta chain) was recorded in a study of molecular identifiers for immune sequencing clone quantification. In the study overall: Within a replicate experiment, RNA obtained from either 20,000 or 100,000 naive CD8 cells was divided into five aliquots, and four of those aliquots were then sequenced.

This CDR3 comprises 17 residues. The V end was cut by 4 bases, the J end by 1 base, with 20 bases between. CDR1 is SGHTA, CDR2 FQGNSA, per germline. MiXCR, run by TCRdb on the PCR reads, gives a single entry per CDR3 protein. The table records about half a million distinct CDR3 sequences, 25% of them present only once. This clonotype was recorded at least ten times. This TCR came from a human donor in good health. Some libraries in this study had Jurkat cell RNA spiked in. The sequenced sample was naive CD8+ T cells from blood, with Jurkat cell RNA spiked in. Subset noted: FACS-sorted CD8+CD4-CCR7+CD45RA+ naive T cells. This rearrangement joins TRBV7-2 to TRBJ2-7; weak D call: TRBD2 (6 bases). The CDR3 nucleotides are TGTGCCAGCAGCTCGTCCCCGAGGGGCGGGAATTCCTACGAGCAGTACTTC. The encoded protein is CASSSSPRGGNSYEQYF.